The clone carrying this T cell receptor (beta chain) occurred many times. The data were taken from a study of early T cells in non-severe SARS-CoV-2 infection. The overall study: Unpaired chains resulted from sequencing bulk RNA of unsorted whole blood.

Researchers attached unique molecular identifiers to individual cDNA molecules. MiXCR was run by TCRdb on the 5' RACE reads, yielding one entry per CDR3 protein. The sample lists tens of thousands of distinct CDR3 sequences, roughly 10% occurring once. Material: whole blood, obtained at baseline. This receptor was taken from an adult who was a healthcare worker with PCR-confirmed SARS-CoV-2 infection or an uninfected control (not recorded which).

CDR3 sequence (DNA): TGTGCCAGCAGTTCCCTGTTTTCCTACGAGCAGTACTTC. Amino acid sequence: CASSSLFSYEQYF. This chain joins TRBV28 and TRBJ2-7; D gene ambiguous. V was pared by 4 bases and J by 1 base, with 8 bases between. Germline assignment: CDR1 MDHEN and CDR2 SYDVKM. This CDR3 contains 13 residues.